This is a list of T cell receptor beta chains from one sample in a study of T cell therapy after organ transplantation. For these TCRs, the target antigens are not known. The assay was immunoSEQ multiplex PCR, and TCRdb's table has in-frame clones only and misses some. This table has about 20,000 clones, roughly 84% appearing once. This specimen consisted of CD8+ T cells from blood, obtained after autologous CMV-specific T cell therapy. These receptors came from a human patient who had received a solid organ transplant and had CMV disease. Some T cells may arise from the graft donor. Each CDR3 is given with its conserved first and last residue. D genes are given only for firm matches. Clone size appears in some rows only: once, few, many, or a class for an expanded clone.

V gene	clone size	J gene	D gene	CDR3 DNA	CDR3 protein
TRBV10-3	.	TRBJ1-2	TRBD1	TGTGCCATCAGTGGGACAGGTCCCTTTACTAACTATGGCTACACCTTC	CAISGTGPFTNYGYTF
TRBV7-3	.	TRBJ2-1	TRBD2	TGTGCCAGCAGCCCGACTAGCGGGGACAATGAGCAGTTCTTC	CASSPTSGDNEQFF
TRBV6-5	.	TRBJ2-7	TRBD1	TGTGCCAGCAGCTGGACAGGGAACTCCTACGAGCAGTACTTC	CASSWTGNSYEQYF
TRBV7-3	.	TRBJ2-2	.	TGTGCCAGCAGCTACATTGGCACCGGGGAGCTGTTTTTT	CASSYIGTGELFF
TRBV7-9	.	TRBJ1-1	.	TGTGCCAGCAGCTTGGGACCTGCCTCTGAAGCTTTCTTT	CASSLGPASEAFF
TRBV28	few	TRBJ1-2	.	TGTGCCAGCAGTTTATTAGTAGCTAACTATGGCTACACCTTC	CASSLLVANYGYTF
TRBV19	.	TRBJ1-1	.	TGTGCCAGTAGTATGGGTACGGAAGCTTTCTTT	CASSMGTEAFF
TRBV7-9	.	TRBJ2-4	TRBD1	TGTGCCAGCAGCAATCCGACAGGGTCCAAAAACATTCAGTACTTC	CASSNPTGSKNIQYF
TRBV4-2	once	TRBJ2-7	TRBD2	TGTGCCAGCAGCCAAGAGACGGGGGGGCAGTACGAGCAGTACTTC	CASSQETGGQYEQYF
TRBV6-5	.	TRBJ2-7	.	TGTGCCAGCAGTTATTCTCCGACAGCCCCCTACGAGCAGTACTTC	CASSYSPTAPYEQYF